Sequencing of this T cell receptor beta chain was carried out in a study of cytotoxic CD8 clonotypes in ibrutinib-treated CLL. The repertoire was sequenced with immunoSEQ multiplex PCR; TCRdb's copy has only in-frame clones and lacks some. The sample holds around 16,000 clones; approximately 67% are singletons and the top ten take over 15%. The V end was cut by 4 bases, the J end by 5 bases, with 13 bases between. The germline CDR1 and CDR2 sequences are MNHEY and SVGAGI. The CDR3 consists of 14 residues. Sequences were derived from PBMCs, sampled before ibrutinib treatment. This clonotype originated in a human donor with chronic lymphocytic leukemia. This chain links TRBV6-5 with TRBJ2-3; D is uncertain. The CDR3 here is CASSSPYSRDTQYF. DNA of the CDR3: TGTGCCAGCAGTTCCCCCTATTCGCGAGATACGCAGTATTTT.